This T cell receptor beta chain emerged from a study of blood T cell repertoires in COVID-19. At the level of the study: The samples span acute and convalescent COVID-19 from the United States, Italy and Spain. T cells, B-cell-depleted T cells, or PBMCs provided the cDNA or gDNA that served as material.

Clones were sequenced by immunoSEQ multiplex PCR, and TCRdb holds only the in-frame ones, with some missing. The table lists roughly 200,000 clones, nearly 90% of them singletons, with about 2.2% in the top ten. There are 15 residues in the CDR3. Trimming removed 2 bases from V and 2 bases from J; junction bases left unmatched: 2. In germline, CDR1 is MNHEY, CDR2 SVGAGI. Participants spanned ages roughly 18 to 90 years and resided in 20 to 25 US areas. Assignment of participants to cohorts was predicated upon participant-reported clinical history. The origin of this receptor is a woman aged 40 to 50 with acute COVID-19. V is TRBV6-5 and J is TRBJ1-3; 8 bases align to TRBD1. Sequenced sample: PBMCs or T cells enriched from blood (not recorded which). Here the CDR3 reads CASSYPTGAGNTIYF. As DNA, the CDR3 is TGTGCCAGCAGTTACCCGACAGGGGCTGGAAACACCATATATTTT.